This T cell receptor (beta chain) is from a study of cytomegalovirus exposure and HLA in healthy donors. Study-wide background: Among the approximately 400 donors who were genotyped, roughly 86% fell in the genetic ancestry cluster that is associated with self-reported Caucasian donors. Study results and limitations: More clonal expansion characterized HLA-associated TCR beta chains than equally common others in a later analysis. No immune exposure information besides CMV serostatus was available. Several of the most significant clusters appeared linked to common viral pathogens, based on a later analysis.

With 60 Vbeta and 13 Jbeta primers, the PCR was carried out. TCRdb's copy holds only in-frame clones and misses some; the assay was immunoSEQ multiplex PCR. The ten most abundant clones cover more than 0.75% of a sample with about 200,000 clones. On this clone itself: The antigen is not known.

The CDR3 runs to 16 residues. With V trimmed by 2 bases and J by 0 bases, 5 bases remained unmatched. The germline V gene encodes CDR1 KGHSH and CDR2 LQKENI. The receptor was isolated from a woman between 25 and 40 years old in good health and CMV-seropositive. The specimen was PBMCs. The chain combines TRBV18 with TRBJ2-3; 7 bases map to TRBD2. The CDR3 is CASSPIRRGSTDTQYF. The CDR3, as DNA: TGTGCCAGCTCACCAATTAGGCGGGGGAGCACAGATACGCAGTATTTT.